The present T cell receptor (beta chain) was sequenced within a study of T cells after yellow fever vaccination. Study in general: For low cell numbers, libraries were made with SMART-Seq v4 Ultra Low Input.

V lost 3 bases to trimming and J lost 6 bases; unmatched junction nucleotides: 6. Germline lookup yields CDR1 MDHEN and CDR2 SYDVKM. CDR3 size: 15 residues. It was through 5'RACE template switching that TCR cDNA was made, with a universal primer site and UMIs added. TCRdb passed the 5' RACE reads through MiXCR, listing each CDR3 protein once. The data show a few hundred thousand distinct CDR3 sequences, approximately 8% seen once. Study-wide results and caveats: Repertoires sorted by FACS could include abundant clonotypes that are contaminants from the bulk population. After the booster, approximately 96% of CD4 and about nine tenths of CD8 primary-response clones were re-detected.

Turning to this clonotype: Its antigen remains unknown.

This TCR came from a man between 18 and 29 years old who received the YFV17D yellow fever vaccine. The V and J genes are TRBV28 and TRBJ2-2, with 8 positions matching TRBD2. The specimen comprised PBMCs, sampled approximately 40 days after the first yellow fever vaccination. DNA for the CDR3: TGTGCCAGCAGTTTGGACGGGGGGGAAGCCGGGGAGCTGTTTTTT. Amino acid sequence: CASSLDGGEAGELFF.